This T cell receptor (beta chain) came from a study of cytomegalovirus exposure and HLA in healthy donors. As for this clone: The antigen is not known.

Findings and limits, study-wide: A likely sequencing artifact accounted for one observed cluster of highly shared sequence variants. Presence/absence analyses supposed approximately even sequencing depth among donors.

Researchers ran the PCR with 60 Vbeta and 13 Jbeta primers. Source study methods: In a later analysis, of some 80 million unique beta chains, around 11 million appeared in at least two donors. The assay was immunoSEQ multiplex PCR, and TCRdb's table has in-frame clones only and misses some. V and J calls and clone size are copied from that table; D and trimming were computed from the DNA. This repertoire shows 65,000 to 85,000 clones, around 73% found once; its top ten account for roughly 8.9%. Donors were nominally healthy when sampled, though unrecorded immune exposures were likely. Sequencing input: PBMCs. This clonotype originated in a middle-aged woman in good health and CMV-seropositive.

The CDR3 region has the DNA TGTGCCAGTAGGCAAACGGACAGGGGGACCCAGTACTTC. Translating gives CASRQTDRGTQYF. This sequence joins TRBV19 and TRBJ2-5; 9 bases agree with TRBD1. This CDR3 region has 13 residues. V gave up 6 bases and J gave up 7 bases; unmatched junction bases: 6. CDR1 LNHDA and CDR2 SQIVND come from the germline V gene (reference sequence).